These T cell receptor beta chains were read from a single sample in a study of blood T cell repertoires in COVID-19. Some clones are missing from TCRdb's copy, which holds only in-frame ones; the method was immunoSEQ multiplex PCR. Here the sample spans roughly 380,000 clones, roughly 77% being singletons. Sequencing was carried out using peripheral blood. The receptors here all came from a human donor with acute or convalescent COVID-19. The donor label of this sample is uncertain. Both conserved end residues are part of each CDR3. Fields, in order: CDR3 protein, CDR3 DNA, J gene, V gene, D gene, clone size. A D gene is named only where the DNA matches it firmly. A clone size is listed for some rows: how often the clone was seen (once, few, many), or a class if it is expanded.

CDR3 protein: CASANQRGSYNEQFF; CDR3 DNA: TGTGCCAGCGCTAATCAGCGGGGGAGCTACAATGAGCAGTTCTTC; J gene: TRBJ2-1; V gene: TRBV3-1/TRBV3-2; D gene: TRBD2; clone size: few
CDR3 protein: CAGKTGPNSPLHF; CDR3 DNA: TGTGCCGGAAAGACAGGACCTAATTCACCCCTCCACTTT; J gene: TRBJ1-6; V gene: TRBV30; D gene: NA; clone size: NA
CDR3 protein: CASSSGQAVEYGYTF; CDR3 DNA: TGCGCCAGCAGCAGCGGACAGGCGGTTGAGTATGGCTACACCTTC; J gene: TRBJ1-2; V gene: TRBV4-1; D gene: TRBD1; clone size: few
CDR3 protein: CASSRRTRNQPQHF; CDR3 DNA: TGTGCCAGTTCCCGGAGAACGAGGAATCAGCCCCAGCATTTT; J gene: TRBJ1-5; V gene: TRBV19; D gene: NA; clone size: NA
CDR3 protein: CASSIARRPDTIYF; CDR3 DNA: TGTGCCAGTAGTATAGCGAGGCGGCCGGACACCATATATTTT; J gene: TRBJ1-3; V gene: TRBV19; D gene: NA; clone size: NA
CDR3 protein: CASSSGTGLKEKLFF; CDR3 DNA: TGCGCCAGCAGCTCTGGGACAGGGTTGAAAGAAAAACTGTTTTTT; J gene: TRBJ1-4; V gene: TRBV5-1; D gene: TRBD1; clone size: NA
CDR3 protein: CASSWGRDRGNEQYF; CDR3 DNA: TGTGCCAGCAGCTGGGGGCGGGACAGGGGGAACGAGCAGTACTTC; J gene: TRBJ2-7; V gene: TRBV5-4; D gene: TRBD1; clone size: NA
CDR3 protein: CASSKGESSGNTIYF; CDR3 DNA: TGTGCCAGCAGCAAGGGGGAGAGCTCTGGAAACACCATATATTTT; J gene: TRBJ1-3; V gene: TRBV3-1/TRBV3-2; D gene: NA; clone size: few
CDR3 protein: CASSSRQGTDTQYF; CDR3 DNA: TGCGCCAGCAGCTCCCGACAGGGAACAGATACGCAGTATTTT; J gene: TRBJ2-3; V gene: TRBV5-1; D gene: TRBD1; clone size: NA
CDR3 protein: CASSQEHSSTNTGELFF; CDR3 DNA: TGCGCCAGCAGCCAAGAGCATAGCAGCACGAACACCGGGGAGCTGTTTTTT; J gene: TRBJ2-2; V gene: TRBV4-1; D gene: NA; clone size: NA
CDR3 protein: CASSMTGLFGNQPQHF; CDR3 DNA: TGTGCCAGCAGTATGACAGGTCTGTTCGGCAATCAGCCCCAGCATTTT; J gene: TRBJ1-5; V gene: TRBV27; D gene: NA; clone size: once
CDR3 protein: CASRGQGGEKLFF; CDR3 DNA: TGTGCCAGCAGAGGGCAGGGTGGTGAAAAACTGTTTTTT; J gene: TRBJ1-4; V gene: TRBV3-1/TRBV3-2; D gene: NA; clone size: NA
CDR3 protein: CASSRGQGMYEQYF; CDR3 DNA: TGTGCCAGTAGCCGGGGACAGGGGATGTACGAGCAGTACTTC; J gene: TRBJ2-7; V gene: TRBV19; D gene: TRBD1; clone size: NA
CDR3 protein: CASSEGGGKTEAFF; CDR3 DNA: TGTGCCAGCAGTGAGGGGGGAGGGAAAACTGAAGCTTTCTTT; J gene: TRBJ1-1; V gene: TRBV25-1; D gene: NA; clone size: NA
CDR3 protein: CASSPQGRYSNQPQHF; CDR3 DNA: TGTGCCAGCTCACCTCAGGGTAGGTATAGCAATCAGCCCCAGCATTTT; J gene: TRBJ1-5; V gene: TRBV18; D gene: NA; clone size: few
CDR3 protein: CASSLQGFGGYTF; CDR3 DNA: TGTGCCAGCAGCTTACAGGGCTTTGGGGGCTACACCTTC; J gene: TRBJ1-2; V gene: TRBV7-9; D gene: NA; clone size: NA
CDR3 protein: CASSLGGGSYNEQFF; CDR3 DNA: TGTGCCAGCAGCTTAGGGGGCGGCTCCTACAATGAGCAGTTCTTC; J gene: TRBJ2-1; V gene: TRBV11-2; D gene: NA; clone size: NA
CDR3 protein: CASTYSGNTIYF; CDR3 DNA: TGTGCCAGCACTTACTCTGGAAACACCATATATTTT; J gene: TRBJ1-3; V gene: TRBV3-1/TRBV3-2; D gene: NA; clone size: few
CDR3 protein: CASSQGQGSGNTIYF; CDR3 DNA: TGTGCCAGCAGCCAAGGACAGGGGTCTGGAAACACCATATATTTT; J gene: TRBJ1-3; V gene: TRBV3-1/TRBV3-2; D gene: TRBD1; clone size: NA
CDR3 protein: CASSSLTGGNRGSTDTQYF; CDR3 DNA: TGTGCCAGTAGTTCCCTCACAGGGGGCAACAGGGGAAGCACAGATACGCAGTATTTT; J gene: TRBJ2-3; V gene: TRBV19; D gene: TRBD1; clone size: NA
CDR3 protein: CASRRAGGTDETQYF; CDR3 DNA: TGCGCCAGCCGGCGCGCGGGGGGCACCGATGAGACCCAGTACTTC; J gene: TRBJ2-5; V gene: TRBV5-1; D gene: TRBD2; clone size: NA
CDR3 protein: CASSSRDHSGNTIYF; CDR3 DNA: TGTGCCAGCAGCTCTCGGGATCACTCTGGAAACACCATATATTTT; J gene: TRBJ1-3; V gene: TRBV3-1/TRBV3-2; D gene: NA; clone size: NA
CDR3 protein: CASSLRGKSEAFF; CDR3 DNA: TGTGCCAGCAGCTTAAGAGGCAAATCTGAAGCTTTCTTT; J gene: TRBJ1-1; V gene: TRBV7-9; D gene: NA; clone size: once
CDR3 protein: CASSLRQGRLNTEAFF; CDR3 DNA: TGTGCCAGCAGCTTAAGACAGGGGAGATTGAACACTGAAGCTTTCTTT; J gene: TRBJ1-1; V gene: TRBV7-8; D gene: TRBD1; clone size: NA
CDR3 protein: CASSRSGAGDNEQFF; CDR3 DNA: TGTGCCAGCAGCCGGTCTGGAGCGGGGGACAATGAGCAGTTCTTC; J gene: TRBJ2-1; V gene: TRBV3-1/TRBV3-2; D gene: TRBD2; clone size: NA
CDR3 protein: CASSLVGGQPQHF; CDR3 DNA: TGCGCCAGCAGCTTGGTCGGAGGGCAGCCCCAGCATTTT; J gene: TRBJ1-5; V gene: TRBV5-1; D gene: NA; clone size: NA
CDR3 protein: CATSPQRGGPEAFF; CDR3 DNA: TGTGCCACCAGTCCGCAACGGGGGGGCCCTGAAGCTTTCTTT; J gene: TRBJ1-1; V gene: TRBV15; D gene: NA; clone size: once
CDR3 protein: CSASLGVGNNEQFF; CDR3 DNA: TGCAGTGCTAGTCTCGGGGTAGGGAACAATGAGCAGTTCTTC; J gene: TRBJ2-1; V gene: TRBV20-1; D gene: NA; clone size: few
CDR3 protein: CATSRDNYSPQAFF; CDR3 DNA: TGTGCCACCAGCAGAGACAATTACTCCCCCCAAGCTTTCTTT; J gene: TRBJ1-1; V gene: TRBV15; D gene: NA; clone size: NA
CDR3 protein: CASSLGQGDTEAFF; CDR3 DNA: TGCGCCAGCAGCCTGGGACAGGGGGACACTGAAGCTTTCTTT; J gene: TRBJ1-1; V gene: TRBV4-1; D gene: TRBD1; clone size: few
CDR3 protein: CASSSLAGSYNEQFF; CDR3 DNA: TGTGCCAGCAGCTCCCTAGCGGGATCCTACAATGAGCAGTTCTTC; J gene: TRBJ2-1; V gene: TRBV7-9; D gene: TRBD2; clone size: NA
CDR3 protein: CASSDGTSSSYEQYF; CDR3 DNA: TGCGCCAGCAGTGACGGGACTAGTTCCTCCTACGAGCAGTACTTC; J gene: TRBJ2-7; V gene: TRBV10-2; D gene: TRBD2; clone size: NA
CDR3 protein: CASTRDTVNTEAFF; CDR3 DNA: TGTGCCAGCACCCGAGACACAGTGAACACTGAAGCTTTCTTT; J gene: TRBJ1-1; V gene: TRBV27; D gene: NA; clone size: NA
CDR3 protein: CASSLTALYGYTF; CDR3 DNA: TGTGCCAGTAGCCTGACAGCACTCTATGGCTACACCTTC; J gene: TRBJ1-2; V gene: TRBV19; D gene: NA; clone size: NA
CDR3 protein: CASSRGTKSGDTIYF; CDR3 DNA: TGCGCCAGCTCTCGCGGGACGAAGAGTGGAGACACCATATATTTT; J gene: TRBJ1-3; V gene: TRBV5-1; D gene: NA; clone size: NA
CDR3 protein: CASSQDRVKAFF; CDR3 DNA: TGCGCCAGCAGCCAGGACAGGGTGAAAGCTTTCTTT; J gene: TRBJ1-1; V gene: TRBV5-1; D gene: TRBD1; clone size: NA
CDR3 protein: CASSLGHEYNEQFF; CDR3 DNA: TGTGCCAGCAGCTTGGGACATGAGTACAATGAGCAGTTCTTC; J gene: TRBJ2-1; V gene: TRBV11-2; D gene: NA; clone size: NA
CDR3 protein: CASSLIRNSPLHF; CDR3 DNA: TGTGCCAGCAGTTTAATTCGGAATTCACCCCTCCACTTT; J gene: TRBJ1-6; V gene: TRBV27; D gene: NA; clone size: NA
CDR3 protein: CASSPMGGGTTEAFF; CDR3 DNA: TGTGCCAGCAGCCCCATGGGAGGGGGTACGACTGAAGCTTTCTTT; J gene: TRBJ1-1; V gene: TRBV7-9; D gene: NA; clone size: NA
CDR3 protein: CASSQPGQGITGELFF; CDR3 DNA: TGTGCCAGCAGCCAACCGGGACAGGGCATCACCGGGGAGCTGTTTTTT; J gene: TRBJ2-2; V gene: TRBV5-4; D gene: TRBD1; clone size: once
CDR3 protein: CAWVPGQGVNEQFF; CDR3 DNA: TGTGCCTGGGTACCGGGACAGGGGGTAAATGAGCAGTTCTTC; J gene: TRBJ2-1; V gene: TRBV30; D gene: TRBD1; clone size: NA
CDR3 protein: CASSDSGVGGTEAFF; CDR3 DNA: TGTGCCAGCAGTGATTCGGGGGTCGGGGGCACTGAAGCTTTCTTT; J gene: TRBJ1-1; V gene: TRBV2; D gene: NA; clone size: NA
CDR3 protein: CASTPGGAGQPQHF; CDR3 DNA: TGCGCCAGCACCCCAGGGGGCGCGGGTCAGCCCCAGCATTTT; J gene: TRBJ1-5; V gene: TRBV10-2; D gene: TRBD1; clone size: NA
CDR3 protein: CATSQGYGYTF; CDR3 DNA: TGTGCCACGTCACAGGGGTATGGCTACACCTTC; J gene: TRBJ1-2; V gene: TRBV28; D gene: TRBD1; clone size: NA
CDR3 protein: CASSPGGAGRTEAFF; CDR3 DNA: TGTGCCAGCAGCCCGGGTGGGGCGGGAAGAACTGAAGCTTTCTTT; J gene: TRBJ1-1; V gene: TRBV5-4; D gene: NA; clone size: NA
CDR3 protein: CASSDVQGAASPLHF; CDR3 DNA: TGTGCCAGCAGTGATGTACAGGGGGCGGCTTCACCCCTCCACTTT; J gene: TRBJ1-6; V gene: TRBV2; D gene: TRBD1; clone size: NA
CDR3 protein: CASSQEPQGARGYTF; CDR3 DNA: TGTGCCAGCAGCCAAGAGCCGCAGGGGGCGCGTGGCTACACCTTC; J gene: TRBJ1-2; V gene: TRBV14; D gene: TRBD1; clone size: few
CDR3 protein: CASSDLGDLRSPLHF; CDR3 DNA: TGTGCCAGCTCAGATCTGGGGGACTTAAGGTCACCCCTCCACTTT; J gene: TRBJ1-6; V gene: TRBV18; D gene: NA; clone size: NA
CDR3 protein: CASSPAGTGAYEQYF; CDR3 DNA: TGTGCCAGTAGCCCCGCCGGGACAGGGGCCTACGAGCAGTACTTC; J gene: TRBJ2-7; V gene: TRBV19; D gene: TRBD1; clone size: NA
CDR3 protein: CASTLNGNMNTEAFF; CDR3 DNA: TGTGCCAGCACCCTAAACGGGAACATGAACACTGAAGCTTTCTTT; J gene: TRBJ1-1; V gene: TRBV7-6; D gene: NA; clone size: NA
CDR3 protein: CASHPGQGAVQPQHF; CDR3 DNA: TGTGCCAGCCACCCGGGACAGGGGGCTGTTCAGCCCCAGCATTTT; J gene: TRBJ1-5; V gene: TRBV6-6; D gene: TRBD1; clone size: NA
CDR3 protein: CASSWGQAGEAFF; CDR3 DNA: TGTGCCAGCAGTTGGGGGCAGGCGGGTGAAGCTTTCTTT; J gene: TRBJ1-1; V gene: TRBV6-5; D gene: NA; clone size: NA
CDR3 protein: CASSFTRQDFYGYTF; CDR3 DNA: TGTGCCAGCAGCTTCACGAGACAGGATTTTTATGGCTACACCTTC; J gene: TRBJ1-2; V gene: TRBV7-8; D gene: NA; clone size: NA
CDR3 protein: CASSYADRPEAFF; CDR3 DNA: TGTGCCAGCAGTTACGCTGACAGACCTGAAGCTTTCTTT; J gene: TRBJ1-1; V gene: TRBV6-5; D gene: NA; clone size: NA